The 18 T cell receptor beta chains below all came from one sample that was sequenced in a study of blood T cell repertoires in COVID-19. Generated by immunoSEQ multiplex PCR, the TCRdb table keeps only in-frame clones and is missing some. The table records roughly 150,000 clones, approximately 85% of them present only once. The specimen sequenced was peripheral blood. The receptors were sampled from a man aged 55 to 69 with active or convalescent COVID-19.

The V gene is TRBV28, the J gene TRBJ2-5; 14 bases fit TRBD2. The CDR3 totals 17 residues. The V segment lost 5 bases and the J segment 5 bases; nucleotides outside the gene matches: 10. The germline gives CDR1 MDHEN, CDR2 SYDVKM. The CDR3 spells CASSQPGLAGARETQYF. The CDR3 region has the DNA TGTGCCAGCAGTCAACCGGGACTAGCGGGAGCGAGGGAGACCCAGTACTTC.

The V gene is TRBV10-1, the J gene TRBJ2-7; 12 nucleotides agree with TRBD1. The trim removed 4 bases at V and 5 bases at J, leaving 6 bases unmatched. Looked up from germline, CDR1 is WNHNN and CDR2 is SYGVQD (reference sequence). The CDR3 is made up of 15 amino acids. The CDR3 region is CASSVGTGGADEQYF. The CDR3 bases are TGCGCCAGCAGTGTAGGGACAGGGGGCGCGGACGAGCAGTACTTC.

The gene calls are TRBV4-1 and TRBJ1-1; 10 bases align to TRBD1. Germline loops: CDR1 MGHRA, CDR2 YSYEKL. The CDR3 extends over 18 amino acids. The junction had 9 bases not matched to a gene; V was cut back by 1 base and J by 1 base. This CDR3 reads CASSQVPGQGFRNTEAFF. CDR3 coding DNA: TGCGCCAGCAGCCAAGTTCCGGGACAGGGGTTTAGGAACACTGAAGCTTTCTTT.

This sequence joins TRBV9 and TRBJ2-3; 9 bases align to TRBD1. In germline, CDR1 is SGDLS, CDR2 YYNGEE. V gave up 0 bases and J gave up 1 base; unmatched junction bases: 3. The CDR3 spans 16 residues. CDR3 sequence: CASSVVGQGRTDTQYF. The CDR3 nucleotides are TGTGCCAGCAGCGTAGTCGGACAGGGGCGCACAGATACGCAGTATTTT.

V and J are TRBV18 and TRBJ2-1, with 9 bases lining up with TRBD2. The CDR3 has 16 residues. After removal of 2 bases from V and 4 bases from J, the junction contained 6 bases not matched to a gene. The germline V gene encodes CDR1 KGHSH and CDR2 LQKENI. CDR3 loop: CASSPFEAGGYNEQFF. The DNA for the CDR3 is TGTGCCAGCTCACCATTTGAAGCGGGAGGTTACAATGAGCAGTTCTTC.

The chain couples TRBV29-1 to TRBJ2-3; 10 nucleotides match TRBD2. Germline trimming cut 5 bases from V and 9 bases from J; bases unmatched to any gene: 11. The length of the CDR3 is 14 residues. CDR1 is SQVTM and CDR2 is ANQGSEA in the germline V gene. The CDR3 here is CSVLVAGGLDTQYF. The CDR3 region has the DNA TGCAGCGTTCTGGTAGCGGGGGGATTGGACACGCAGTATTTT.

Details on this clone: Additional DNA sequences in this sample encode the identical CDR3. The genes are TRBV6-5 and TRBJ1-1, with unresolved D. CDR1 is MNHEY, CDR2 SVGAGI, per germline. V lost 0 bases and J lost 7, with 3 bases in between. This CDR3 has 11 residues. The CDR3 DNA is TGTGCCAGCAGTTACTCGAGTGAAGCTTTCTTT. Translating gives CASSYSSEAFF.

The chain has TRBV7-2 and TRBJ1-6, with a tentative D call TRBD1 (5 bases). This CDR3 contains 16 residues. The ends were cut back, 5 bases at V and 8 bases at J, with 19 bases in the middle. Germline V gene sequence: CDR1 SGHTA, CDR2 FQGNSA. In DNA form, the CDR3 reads TGTGCCAGCAGCCTGAGCGGGGGGGTCAGGGATTCACCCCTCCACTTT. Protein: CASSLSGGVRDSPLHF.

The CDR3 coding sequence is TGTGCCAGTAGTAAGTCCCTGAGACAGGAAAAACTGTTTTTT. It encodes CASSKSLRQEKLFF. This chain links TRBV19 with TRBJ1-4; D is possibly TRBD1 (5 bases). V lost 4 bases to trimming and J lost 8 bases, with 14 bases between them. The CDR3 extends over 14 amino acids. Germline CDR1 LNHDA, CDR2 SQIVND (reference sequence).

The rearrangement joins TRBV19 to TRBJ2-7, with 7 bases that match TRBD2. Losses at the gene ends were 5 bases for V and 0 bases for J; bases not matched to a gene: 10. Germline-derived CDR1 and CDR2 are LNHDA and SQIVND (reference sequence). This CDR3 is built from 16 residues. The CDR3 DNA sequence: TGTGCCAGTAGTGCGAGGGGACGCGGGAGCTCCTACGAGCAGTACTTC. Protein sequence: CASSARGRGSSYEQYF.

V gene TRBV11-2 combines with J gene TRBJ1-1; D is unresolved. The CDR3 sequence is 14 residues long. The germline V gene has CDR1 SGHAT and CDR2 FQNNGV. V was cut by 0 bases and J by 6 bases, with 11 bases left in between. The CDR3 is CASSLDGAAAEAFF. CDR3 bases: TGTGCCAGCAGCTTAGATGGTGCGGCGGCTGAAGCTTTCTTT.

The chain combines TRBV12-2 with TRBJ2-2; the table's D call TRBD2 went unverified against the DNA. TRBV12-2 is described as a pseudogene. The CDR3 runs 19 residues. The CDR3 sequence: CASHNSMASGSQDTGELFF. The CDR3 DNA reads TGTGCAAGTCACAACTCTATGGCTAGCGGGAGTCAGGACACCGGGGAGCTGTTTTTT.

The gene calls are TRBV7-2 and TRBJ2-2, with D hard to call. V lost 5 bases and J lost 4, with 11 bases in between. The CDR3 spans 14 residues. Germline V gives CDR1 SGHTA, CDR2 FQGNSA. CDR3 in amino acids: CASSPRVSTGELFF. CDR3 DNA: TGTGCCAGCAGCCCCCGGGTCTCCACCGGGGAGCTGTTTTTT.

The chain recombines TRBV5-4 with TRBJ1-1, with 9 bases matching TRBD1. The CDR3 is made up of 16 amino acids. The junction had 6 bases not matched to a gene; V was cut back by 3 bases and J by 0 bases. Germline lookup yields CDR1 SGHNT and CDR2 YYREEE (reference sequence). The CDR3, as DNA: TGTGCCAGCAGCTCTGACAGGGGGACATTGAACACTGAAGCTTTCTTT. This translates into CASSSDRGTLNTEAFF.

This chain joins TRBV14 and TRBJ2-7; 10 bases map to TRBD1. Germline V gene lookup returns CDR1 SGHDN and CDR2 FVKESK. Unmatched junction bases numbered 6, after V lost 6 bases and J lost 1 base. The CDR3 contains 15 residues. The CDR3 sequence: CASSPGTGASYEQYF. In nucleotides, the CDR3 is TGTGCCAGCAGTCCCGGGACAGGGGCGTCCTACGAGCAGTACTTC.

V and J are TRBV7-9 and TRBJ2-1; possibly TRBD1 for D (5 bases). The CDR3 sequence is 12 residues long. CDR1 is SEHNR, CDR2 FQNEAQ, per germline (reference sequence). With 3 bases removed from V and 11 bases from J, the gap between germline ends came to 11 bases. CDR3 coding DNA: TGTGCCAGCAGCTTGGACAACGCAAAGCAGTTCTTC. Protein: CASSLDNAKQFF.

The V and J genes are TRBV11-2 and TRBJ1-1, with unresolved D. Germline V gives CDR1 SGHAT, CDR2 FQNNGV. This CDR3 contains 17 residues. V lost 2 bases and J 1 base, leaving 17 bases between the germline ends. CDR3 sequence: CASSLKRASGQNTEAFF. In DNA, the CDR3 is TGTGCCAGCAGCTTAAAGCGGGCTTCGGGTCAGAACACTGAAGCTTTCTTT.

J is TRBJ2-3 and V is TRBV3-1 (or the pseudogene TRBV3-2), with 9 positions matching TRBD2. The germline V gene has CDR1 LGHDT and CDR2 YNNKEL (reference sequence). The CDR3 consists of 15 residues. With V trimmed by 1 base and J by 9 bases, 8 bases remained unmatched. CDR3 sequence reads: CASSQGIAGAVTQYF. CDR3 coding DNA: TGTGCCAGCAGCCAAGGGATAGCGGGGGCTGTAACGCAGTATTTT.